This TCR beta chain was obtained from a study of T cells in localized non-small cell lung cancer. Study-wide results and caveats: For the top 100 tumor clones, a median about 56 also appeared in adjacent lung. Sequencing was limited to one tumor region, leaving the possibility of heterogeneity open. Higher adjacent-lung clonality was associated with shorter survival. Clonality peaked in uninvolved adjacent lung rather than tumor.

Turning to this clone: No antigen is known for it.

Repertoires were generated with immunoSEQ multiplex PCR, while TCRdb's copy carries only in-frame clones and drops some. The profile covers 52,000 or so clones, with roughly 84% appearing a single time and 17% taken by the ten largest. The clonotype was recovered from a man between 40 and 70 years old with stage III lung adenocarcinoma. The sequenced sample was peripheral blood mononuclear cells, obtained before any cancer treatment.

The CDR3 spells CAWGGVVKLFF. CDR3 DNA: TGTGCCTGGGGGGGGGTTGTAAAACTGTTTTTT. The genes are TRBV30 and TRBJ1-4, with TRBD1 as a possible D gene (5 bases). CDR1 is GTSNPN and CDR2 is SVGIG in the germline V gene (reference sequence). Trimming stripped 5 bases from V and 10 bases from J, with 11 bases between. This CDR3 contains 11 residues.